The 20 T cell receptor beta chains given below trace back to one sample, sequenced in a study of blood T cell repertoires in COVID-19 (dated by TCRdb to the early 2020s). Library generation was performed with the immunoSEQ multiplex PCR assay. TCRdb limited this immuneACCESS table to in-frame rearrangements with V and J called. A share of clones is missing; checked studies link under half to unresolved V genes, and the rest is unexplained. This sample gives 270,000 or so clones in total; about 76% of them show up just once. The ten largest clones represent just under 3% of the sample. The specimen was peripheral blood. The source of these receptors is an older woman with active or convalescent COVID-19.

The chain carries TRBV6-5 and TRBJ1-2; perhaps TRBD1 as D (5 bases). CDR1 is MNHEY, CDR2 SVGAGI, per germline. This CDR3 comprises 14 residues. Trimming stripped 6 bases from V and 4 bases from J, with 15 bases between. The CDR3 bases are TGTGCCAGCAGCCTAGCGCAGGGAAGCTATGGCTACACCTTC. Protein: CASSLAQGSYGYTF.

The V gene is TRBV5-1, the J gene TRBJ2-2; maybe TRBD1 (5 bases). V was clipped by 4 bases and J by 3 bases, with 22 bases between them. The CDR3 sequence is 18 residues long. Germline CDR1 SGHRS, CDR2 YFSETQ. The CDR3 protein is CASSQGLTEPRYTGELFF. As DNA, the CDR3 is TGCGCCAGCAGCCAGGGATTAACCGAACCAAGGTACACCGGGGAGCTGTTTTTT.

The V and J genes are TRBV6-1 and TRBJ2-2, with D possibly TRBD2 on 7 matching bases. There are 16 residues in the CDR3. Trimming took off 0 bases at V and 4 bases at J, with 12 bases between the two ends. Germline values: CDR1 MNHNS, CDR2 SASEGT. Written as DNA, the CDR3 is TGTGCCAGCAGTGAAGCGCGCGGGGGCCCCACCGGGGAGCTGTTTTTT. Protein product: CASSEARGGPTGELFF.

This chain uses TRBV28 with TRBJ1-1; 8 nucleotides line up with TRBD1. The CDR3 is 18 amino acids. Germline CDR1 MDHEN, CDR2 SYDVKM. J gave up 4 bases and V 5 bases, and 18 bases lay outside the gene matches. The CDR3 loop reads CASSLYRGGFIGSTEAFF. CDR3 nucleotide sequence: TGTGCCAGCAGTCTTTACAGGGGGGGGTTCATCGGCAGCACTGAAGCTTTCTTT.

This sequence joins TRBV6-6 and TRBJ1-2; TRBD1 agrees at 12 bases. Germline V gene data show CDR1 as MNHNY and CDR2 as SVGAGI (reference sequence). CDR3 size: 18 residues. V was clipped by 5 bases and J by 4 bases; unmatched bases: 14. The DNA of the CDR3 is TGTGCCAGCAGTCAGGCGGGGACAGGGGGCCTTTCTTCCTATGGCTACACCTTC. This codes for CASSQAGTGGLSSYGYTF.

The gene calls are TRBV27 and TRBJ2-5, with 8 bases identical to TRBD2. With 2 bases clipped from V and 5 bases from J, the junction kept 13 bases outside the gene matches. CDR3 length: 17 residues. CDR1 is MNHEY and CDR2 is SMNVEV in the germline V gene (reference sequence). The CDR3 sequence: CASSLRLAGLPGETQYF. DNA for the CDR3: TGTGCCAGCAGTTTACGGTTAGCGGGGCTCCCAGGGGAGACCCAGTACTTC.

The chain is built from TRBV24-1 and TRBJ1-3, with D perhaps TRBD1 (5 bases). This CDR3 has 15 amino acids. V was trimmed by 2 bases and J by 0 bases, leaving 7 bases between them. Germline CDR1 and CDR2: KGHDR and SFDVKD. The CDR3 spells CATSDWGISGNTIYF. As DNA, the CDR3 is TGTGCCACCAGTGATTGGGGCATCTCTGGAAACACCATATATTTT.

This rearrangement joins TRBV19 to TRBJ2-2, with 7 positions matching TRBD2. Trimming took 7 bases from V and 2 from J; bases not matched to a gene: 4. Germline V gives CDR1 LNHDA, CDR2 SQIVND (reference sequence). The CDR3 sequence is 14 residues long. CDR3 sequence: CASTWTSNTGELFF. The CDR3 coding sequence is TGTGCCAGTACCTGGACTAGTAACACCGGGGAGCTGTTTTTT. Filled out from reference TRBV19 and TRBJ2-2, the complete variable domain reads DGGITQSPKYLFRKEGQNVTLSCEQNLNHDAMYWYRQDPGQGLRLIYYSQIVNDFQKGDIAEGYSVSREKKESFPLTVTSAQKNPTAFYLCASTWTSNTGELFFGEGSRLTVL.

As DNA, the CDR3 is TGTGCCTGGAGTGCCGGACAGGGGAAGAGCGGGGAGCTGTTTTTT. This codes for CAWSAGQGKSGELFF. The chain combines TRBV30 with TRBJ2-2; 9 nucleotides agree with TRBD1. Germline CDR1 GTSNPN, CDR2 SVGIG (reference sequence). The CDR3 runs to 15 residues. V lost 1 base and J lost 7; bases outside the gene matches: 7.

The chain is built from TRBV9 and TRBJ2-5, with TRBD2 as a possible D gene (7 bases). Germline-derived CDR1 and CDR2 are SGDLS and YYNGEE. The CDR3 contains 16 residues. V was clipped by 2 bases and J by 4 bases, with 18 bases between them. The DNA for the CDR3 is TGTGCCAGCAGCGTTCCCTCCAAGGGGGGGAGAGAGACCCAGTACTTC. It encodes CASSVPSKGGRETQYF.

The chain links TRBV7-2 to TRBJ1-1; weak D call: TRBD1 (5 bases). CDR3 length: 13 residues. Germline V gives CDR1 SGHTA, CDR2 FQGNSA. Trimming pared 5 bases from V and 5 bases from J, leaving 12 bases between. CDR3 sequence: CASSIAGGTEAFF. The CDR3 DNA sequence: TGTGCCAGCAGCATTGCCGGGGGTACTGAAGCTTTCTTT.

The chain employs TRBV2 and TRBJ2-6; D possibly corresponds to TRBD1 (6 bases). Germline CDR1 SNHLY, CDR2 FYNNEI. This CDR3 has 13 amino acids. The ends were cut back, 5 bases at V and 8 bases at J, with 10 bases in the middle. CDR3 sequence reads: CASSTQGTNVLTF. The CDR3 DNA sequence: TGTGCCAGCAGTACTCAGGGGACCAACGTCCTGACTTTC.

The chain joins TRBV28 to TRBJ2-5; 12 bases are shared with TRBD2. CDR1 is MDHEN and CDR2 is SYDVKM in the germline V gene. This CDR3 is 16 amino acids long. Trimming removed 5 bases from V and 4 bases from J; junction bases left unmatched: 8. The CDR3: CASSRPSGGAGETQYF. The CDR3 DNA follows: TGTGCCAGCAGTCGACCTAGCGGGGGGGCGGGAGAGACCCAGTACTTC.

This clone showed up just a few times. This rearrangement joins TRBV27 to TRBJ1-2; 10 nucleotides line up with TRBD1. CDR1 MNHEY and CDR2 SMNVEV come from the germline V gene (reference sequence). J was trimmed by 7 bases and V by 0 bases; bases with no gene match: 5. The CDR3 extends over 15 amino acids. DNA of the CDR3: TGTGCCAGCAGTTTATCGACAGGGGGCGCTTTTGGCTACACCTTC. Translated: CASSLSTGGAFGYTF.

The CDR3 protein is CASSVRLEESPLHF. The CDR3 coding sequence is TGTGCCAGCAGTGTCAGGTTGGAGGAATCACCCCTCCACTTT. The chain uses TRBV6-4 and TRBJ1-6; no clear D gene. Trimming took off 4 bases at V and 10 bases at J, with 14 bases between the two ends. This CDR3 region has 14 residues. Germline V lookup: CDR1 MRHNA, CDR2 SNTAGT.

CDR3 region: CASTPAASGGIGEQYF. For the CDR3, the DNA is TGTGCCAGCACACCAGCAGCCAGCGGGGGGATCGGCGAGCAGTACTTC. This rearrangement joins TRBV7-2 to TRBJ2-7, with 9 bases that match TRBD2. J gave up 6 bases and V 7 bases, and 16 bases lay outside the gene matches. Germline lookup yields CDR1 SGHTA and CDR2 FQGNSA. The CDR3 length is 16 residues.

In nucleotides, the CDR3 is TGTGCCACCAGTGAAGGAGGGGGCCAATCAATGAGCACAGATACGCAGTATTTT. Translating gives CATSEGGGQSMSTDTQYF. V and J are TRBV24-1 and TRBJ2-3; D possibly corresponds to TRBD1 (7 bases). The CDR3 consists of 18 residues. The V end lost 4 bases, the J end lost 0 bases, and 19 bases lay between the germline ends. Germline CDR1 is KGHDR and CDR2 is SFDVKD.

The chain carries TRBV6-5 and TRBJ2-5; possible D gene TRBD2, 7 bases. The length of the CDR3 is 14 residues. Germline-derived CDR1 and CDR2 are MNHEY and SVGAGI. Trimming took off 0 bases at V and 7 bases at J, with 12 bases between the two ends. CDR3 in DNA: TGTGCCAGCAGTTACTCCGGGGGGCCGGGGACCCAGTACTTC. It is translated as CASSYSGGPGTQYF.

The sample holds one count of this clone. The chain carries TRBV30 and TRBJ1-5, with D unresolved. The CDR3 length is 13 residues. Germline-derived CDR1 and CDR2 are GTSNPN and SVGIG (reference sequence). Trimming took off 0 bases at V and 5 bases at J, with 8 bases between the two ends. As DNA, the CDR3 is TGTGCCTGGAGTGTATCCGGGGATCAGCCCCAGCATTTT. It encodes CAWSVSGDQPQHF.

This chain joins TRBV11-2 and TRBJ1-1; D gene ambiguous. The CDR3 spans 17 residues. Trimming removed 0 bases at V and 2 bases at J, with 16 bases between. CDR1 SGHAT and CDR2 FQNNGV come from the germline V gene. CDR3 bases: TGTGCCAGCAGCTTAGATCTAAGGACTTTCGAAAACACTGAAGCTTTCTTT. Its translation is CASSLDLRTFENTEAFF.